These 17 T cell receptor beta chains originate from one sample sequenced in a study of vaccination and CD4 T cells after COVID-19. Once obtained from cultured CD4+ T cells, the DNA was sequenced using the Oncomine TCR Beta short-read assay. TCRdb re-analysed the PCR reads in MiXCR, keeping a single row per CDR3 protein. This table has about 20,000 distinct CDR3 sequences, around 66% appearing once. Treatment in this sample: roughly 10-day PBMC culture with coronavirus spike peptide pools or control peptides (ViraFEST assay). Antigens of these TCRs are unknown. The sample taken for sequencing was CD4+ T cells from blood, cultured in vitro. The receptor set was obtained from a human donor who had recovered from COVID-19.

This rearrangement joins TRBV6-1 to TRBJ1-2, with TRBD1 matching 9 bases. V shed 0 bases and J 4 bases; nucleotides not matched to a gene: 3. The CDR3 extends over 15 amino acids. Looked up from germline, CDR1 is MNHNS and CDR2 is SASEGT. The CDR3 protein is CASSEAETGGYGYTF. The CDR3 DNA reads TGTGCCAGCAGTGAAGCCGAGACAGGGGGCTATGGCTACACCTTC.

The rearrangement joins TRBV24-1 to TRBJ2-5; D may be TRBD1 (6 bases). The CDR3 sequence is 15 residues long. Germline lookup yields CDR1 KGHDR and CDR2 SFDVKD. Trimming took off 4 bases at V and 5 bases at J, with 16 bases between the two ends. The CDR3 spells CATSDPTGFGETQYF. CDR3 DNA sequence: TGTGCCACCAGTGACCCTACAGGGTTTGGCGAGACCCAGTACTTC.

CDR3 bases: TGCAGTGCCATTGATCCGGGACAGGGGCTTCGTAACTATGGCTACACCTTC. Its translation is CSAIDPGQGLRNYGYTF. The rearrangement links TRBV20-1 to TRBJ1-2, with TRBD1 matching 10 bases. CDR1 is DFQATT and CDR2 is SNEGSKA in the germline V gene (reference sequence). The V gene end was trimmed by 6 bases and the J gene end by 1 base; junction bases not matched to a gene: 14. This CDR3 contains 17 residues.

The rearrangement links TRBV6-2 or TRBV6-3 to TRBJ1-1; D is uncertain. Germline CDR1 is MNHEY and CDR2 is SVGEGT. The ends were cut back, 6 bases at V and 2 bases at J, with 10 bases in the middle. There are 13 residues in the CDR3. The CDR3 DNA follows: TGTGCCAGCAGAGGGCATCCTAACACTGAAGCTTTCTTT. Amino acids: CASRGHPNTEAFF.

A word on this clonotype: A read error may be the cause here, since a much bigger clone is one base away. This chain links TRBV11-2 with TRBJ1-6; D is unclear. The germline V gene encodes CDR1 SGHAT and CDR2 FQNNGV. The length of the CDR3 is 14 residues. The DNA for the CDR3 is TGTGCCAGCCGCCCCCGGTCGTATAATTCACCCCCCCACTTT. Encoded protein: CASRPRSYNSPPHF.

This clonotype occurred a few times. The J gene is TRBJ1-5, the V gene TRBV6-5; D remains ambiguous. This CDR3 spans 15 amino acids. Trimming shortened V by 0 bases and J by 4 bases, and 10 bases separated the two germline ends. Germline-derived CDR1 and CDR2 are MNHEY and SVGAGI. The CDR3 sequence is CASSYSSQQNQPQHF. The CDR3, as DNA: TGTGCCAGCAGTTACTCGAGCCAGCAAAATCAGCCCCAGCATTTT.

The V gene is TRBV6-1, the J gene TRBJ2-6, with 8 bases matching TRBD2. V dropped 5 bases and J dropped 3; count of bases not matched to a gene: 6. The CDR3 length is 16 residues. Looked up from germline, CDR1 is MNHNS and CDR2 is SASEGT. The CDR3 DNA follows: TGTGCCAGCAGTCCCGGGGGGGGCGATGGGGCCAACGTCCTGACTTTC. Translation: CASSPGGGDGANVLTF.

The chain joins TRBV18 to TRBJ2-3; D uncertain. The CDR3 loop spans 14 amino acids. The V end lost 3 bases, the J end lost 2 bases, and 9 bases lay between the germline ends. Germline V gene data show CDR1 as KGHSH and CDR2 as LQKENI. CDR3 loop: CASSPGTPTDTQYF. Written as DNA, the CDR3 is TGTGCCAGCTCACCGGGCACCCCCACAGATACGCAGTATTTT.

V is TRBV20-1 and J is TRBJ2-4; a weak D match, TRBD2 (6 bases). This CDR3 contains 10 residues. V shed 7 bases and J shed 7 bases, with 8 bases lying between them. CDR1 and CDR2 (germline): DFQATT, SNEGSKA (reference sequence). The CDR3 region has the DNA TGCAGTGGCGGGGTTAACATTCAGTACTTC. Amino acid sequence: CSGGVNIQYF.

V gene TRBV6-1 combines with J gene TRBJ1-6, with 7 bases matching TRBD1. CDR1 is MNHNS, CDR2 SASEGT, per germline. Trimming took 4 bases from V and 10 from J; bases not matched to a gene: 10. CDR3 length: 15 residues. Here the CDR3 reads CASSGTGVMYSPLHF. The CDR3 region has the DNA TGTGCCAGCAGTGGTACAGGGGTTATGTACTCACCCCTCCACTTT.

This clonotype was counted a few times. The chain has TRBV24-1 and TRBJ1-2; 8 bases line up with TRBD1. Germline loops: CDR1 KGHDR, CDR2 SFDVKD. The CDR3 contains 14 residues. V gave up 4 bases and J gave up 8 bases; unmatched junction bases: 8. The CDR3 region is CATSDPGQGGGYTF. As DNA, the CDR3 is TGTGCCACCAGTGACCCCGGACAGGGTGGCGGCTACACCTTC.

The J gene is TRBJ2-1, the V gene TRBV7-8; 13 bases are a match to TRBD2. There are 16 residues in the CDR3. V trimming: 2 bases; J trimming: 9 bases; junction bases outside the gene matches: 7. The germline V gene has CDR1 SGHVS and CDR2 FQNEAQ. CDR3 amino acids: CASSLRLAGGSSEQFF. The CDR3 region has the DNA TGTGCCAGCAGCTTAAGACTAGCGGGAGGTTCCAGTGAGCAGTTCTTC. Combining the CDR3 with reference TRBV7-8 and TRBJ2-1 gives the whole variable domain GAGVSQSPRYKVAKRGQDVALRCDPISGHVSLFWYQQALGQGPEFLTYFQNEAQLDKSGLPSDRFFAERPEGSVSTLKIQRTQQEDSAVYLCASSLRLAGGSSEQFFGPGTRLTVL.

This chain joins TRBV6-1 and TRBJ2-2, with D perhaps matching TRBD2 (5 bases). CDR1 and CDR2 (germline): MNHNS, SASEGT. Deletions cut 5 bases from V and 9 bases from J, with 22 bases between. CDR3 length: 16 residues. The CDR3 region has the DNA TGTGCCAGCAGTCCATACGAGGGTGGGAAATACAGGGAGCTGTTTTTT. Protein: CASSPYEGGKYRELFF.

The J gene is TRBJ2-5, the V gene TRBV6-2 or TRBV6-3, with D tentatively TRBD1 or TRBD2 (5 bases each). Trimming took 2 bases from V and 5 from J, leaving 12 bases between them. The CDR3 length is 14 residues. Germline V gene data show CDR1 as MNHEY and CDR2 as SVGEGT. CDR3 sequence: CASSYVGGRETQYF. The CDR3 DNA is TGTGCCAGCAGTTACGTTGGGGGAAGGGAGACCCAGTACTTC.

CDR3 bases: TGTGCCAGCAGTTACTCGATGCGGCAGGGGGTGAACACTGAAGCTTTCTTT. Translated: CASSYSMRQGVNTEAFF. The chain couples TRBV6-2 or TRBV6-3 to TRBJ1-1, with 7 bases lining up with TRBD1. The CDR3 runs 17 residues. V shed 0 bases, J shed 0 bases, and the junction held 7 bases outside the gene matches. Germline V gives CDR1 MNHEY, CDR2 SVGEGT.

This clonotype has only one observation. The CDR3 loop is CSARGRDTDTQYF. In DNA, the CDR3 is TGCAGTGCCAGGGGCAGGGACACAGATACGCAGTATTTT. The rearrangement links TRBV20-1 to TRBJ2-3; D is possibly TRBD1 (6 bases). Germline V CDR1 and CDR2: DFQATT, SNEGSKA (reference sequence). The CDR3 length is 13 residues. With 6 bases removed from V and 2 bases from J, the gap between germline ends came to 12 bases.

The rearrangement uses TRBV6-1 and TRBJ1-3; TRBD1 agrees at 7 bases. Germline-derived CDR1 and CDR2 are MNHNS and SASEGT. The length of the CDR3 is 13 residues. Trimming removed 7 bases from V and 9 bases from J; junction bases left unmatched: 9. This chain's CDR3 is CASTPATGATIYF. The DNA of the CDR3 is TGTGCCAGCACCCCGGCTACAGGGGCCACCATATATTTT.